The T cell receptor beta chain under discussion was sequenced for a study of cytomegalovirus exposure and HLA in healthy donors. Study results and limitations: The authors enumerated roughly 160 TCR beta chains as linked to cytomegalovirus. CMV antigen specificity was confirmed in vitro for a few CMV-associated chains.

It was with 60 Vbeta and 13 Jbeta primers that the PCR ran. The method was immunoSEQ multiplex PCR; TCRdb's version includes in-frame clones alone and lacks a portion of them. Seen here are fewer than 250,000 clones, about 85% observed once, and the top ten hold nearly 0.4%. Germline CDR1 reads SEHNR; CDR2 reads FQNEAQ (reference sequence). The CDR3 totals 16 residues. The junction had 14 bases not matched to a gene; V was cut back by 7 bases and J by 5 bases. With regard to this clone: Its specificity is not known.

This receptor was obtained from a male donor in good health and CMV-seropositive. Material for sequencing was PBMCs. The rearrangement uses TRBV7-9 and TRBJ2-5; 9 bases are shared with TRBD1. CDR3 residues: CASTPRGTGQSETQYF. The CDR3 DNA reads as TGTGCCAGCACCCCGAGGGGGACAGGGCAATCGGAGACCCAGTACTTC.